The next 20 T cell receptor beta chains were all read from a single sample in a study of shared clonotypes between healthy human individuals. Data came from immunoSEQ multiplex PCR; TCRdb stores just in-frame clones and leaves some out. Seen here are around 200,000 clones, over 80% observed once, and the top ten hold approximately 0.07%. Sequenced material: naive CD4+ T cells sorted from blood. The subset here: CD45RA+ positively selected. These receptors were taken from a woman between 25 and 40 years old in good health.

The chain employs TRBV19 and TRBJ1-4, with D hard to call. The ends were cut back, 4 bases at V and 7 bases at J, with 10 bases in the middle. In germline, CDR1 is LNHDA, CDR2 SQIVND (reference sequence). CDR3 length: 13 amino acids. The CDR3 loop is CASSTGEGEKLFF. The CDR3 DNA reads as TGTGCCAGTAGTACTGGGGAGGGTGAAAAACTGTTTTTT.

The CDR3 coding sequence is TGTGCCAGCAGTGAATCTGTGGGAGCCTCCTACGAGCAGTACTTC. Translating it yields CASSESVGASYEQYF. This rearrangement joins TRBV25-1 to TRBJ2-7; maybe TRBD2 (5 bases). In germline, CDR1 is MGHDK, CDR2 SYGVNS. V was trimmed by 1 base and J by 0 bases, leaving 10 bases between them. The CDR3 sequence is 15 residues long.

DNA of the CDR3: TGTGCCAGCAGCCAAGATTTACCGGGACAGGGGAACGAGCAGTACTTC. Translated, it gives CASSQDLPGQGNEQYF. V is TRBV5-4 and J is TRBJ2-7; 10 bases align to TRBD1. V shed 4 bases and J 5 bases; nucleotides not matched to a gene: 12. The CDR3 length is 16 residues. Germline V lookup: CDR1 SGHNT, CDR2 YYREEE (reference sequence).

V gene TRBV5-1 combines with J gene TRBJ1-4, with D possibly TRBD1 on 5 matching bases. CDR1 is SGHRS and CDR2 is YFSETQ in the germline V gene. CDR3 length: 13 amino acids. Trimming took off 3 bases at V and 7 bases at J, with 10 bases between the two ends. The CDR3 nucleotides are TGCGCCAGCAGCTACGGTGGGGGTGAAAAACTGTTTTTT. Translating it yields CASSYGGGEKLFF.

The J gene is TRBJ2-7, the V gene TRBV7-4, with 12 bases identical to TRBD2. CDR3 length: 18 residues. The ends lost 5 bases at V and 5 bases at J; junction bases unmatched: 16. CDR1 and CDR2 from the germline V gene are SGHVT and SQSDAQ. The CDR3 reads CASSPKKGLAGPGNEQYF. CDR3 nucleotide sequence: TGTGCCAGCAGCCCAAAAAAGGGACTAGCGGGCCCTGGAAACGAGCAGTACTTC.

The chain links TRBV28 to TRBJ1-5; TRBD1 is a possible D gene (5 bases). The length of the CDR3 is 12 residues. CDR1 and CDR2 from the germline V gene are MDHEN and SYDVKM. V lost 6 bases and J 9 bases, leaving 12 bases between the germline ends. The CDR3 loop is CASSKMGGPQHF. The DNA of the CDR3 is TGTGCCAGCAGCAAGATGGGGGGGCCCCAGCATTTT.

V gene TRBV4-2 combines with J gene TRBJ2-7; tentatively, D is TRBD1 (6 bases). Trimming removed 5 bases at V and 7 bases at J, with 12 bases between. The CDR3 sequence is 12 residues long. Germline loops: CDR1 LGHNA, CDR2 YNFKEQ. CDR3 sequence (DNA): TGTGCCAGCAGCTTGGGGGCTAATGAGCAGTACTTC. Its translation: CASSLGANEQYF.

The chain employs TRBV6-6 and TRBJ1-2; D unclear. The germline gives CDR1 MNHNY, CDR2 SVGAGI (reference sequence). V gave up 5 bases and J gave up 2 bases, with 15 bases separating them. The CDR3 consists of 15 residues. In DNA form, the CDR3 reads TGTGCCAGCAGTCGAACCGGACGGGCCAACTATGGCTACACCTTC. Translated: CASSRTGRANYGYTF.

This clone turned up a few times. The chain employs TRBV10-3 and TRBJ2-7; 10 nucleotides line up with TRBD1. Germline V gene lookup returns CDR1 ENHRY and CDR2 SYGVKD. Trimming at V came to 4 bases and at J to 2 bases, leaving 14 bases not matched to a gene. The length of the CDR3 is 18 residues. The CDR3 protein is CAISGIRDRGRKPYEQYF. The CDR3 coding sequence is TGTGCCATCAGTGGTATCCGGGACAGGGGACGCAAACCCTACGAGCAGTACTTC.

The J gene is TRBJ2-1, the V gene TRBV5-1; the match to TRBD2 covers 10 bases. V lost 3 bases, J lost 5 bases, and 8 bases stayed unmatched. Germline CDR1 and CDR2: SGHRS and YFSETQ. This CDR3 spans 16 amino acids. The CDR3 DNA is TGCGCCAGCAGCTGGGACCGAGCGGGAGGGAACAATGAGCAGTTCTTC. This encodes CASSWDRAGGNNEQFF.

The chain couples TRBV4-1 to TRBJ1-5; D not certain. The CDR3 loop spans 14 amino acids. Germline CDR1 and CDR2: MGHRA and YSYEKL. V was trimmed by 1 base and J by 1 base, leaving 5 bases between them. As DNA, the CDR3 is TGCGCCAGCAGCCAAGGCGGGAGCAATCAGCCCCAGCATTTT. Translated, it gives CASSQGGSNQPQHF.

The rearrangement uses TRBV28 and TRBJ1-2; possible D gene TRBD1, 5 bases. This CDR3 has 14 amino acids. Germline loops: CDR1 MDHEN, CDR2 SYDVKM. The V end was cut by 6 bases, the J end by 4 bases, with 15 bases between. DNA of the CDR3: TGTGCCAGCAGGGGGGGAGCCCGAGGCTATGGCTACACCTTC. Translation gives CASRGGARGYGYTF.

The V call is TRBV5-1, the J call TRBJ1-2; D may be TRBD1 (5 bases). Trimming stripped 0 bases from V and 7 bases from J, with 10 bases between. The germline gives CDR1 SGHRS, CDR2 YFSETQ. This CDR3 has 13 amino acids. The CDR3 nucleotides read TGCGCCAGCAGCTTGGAAACAGGAGGTGGCTACACCTTC. Translating it yields CASSLETGGGYTF.

The V and J genes are TRBV19 and TRBJ2-7; D is possibly TRBD2 (5 bases). The CDR3 extends over 15 amino acids. Trimming left V 3 bases short and J 3 bases short, with 15 bases between. Germline loops: CDR1 LNHDA, CDR2 SQIVND (reference sequence). CDR3 protein: CASSMTPRRDYEQYF. The CDR3 DNA is TGTGCCAGTAGTATGACCCCCAGACGGGACTACGAGCAGTACTTC. Full variable domain (missing parts from reference TRBV19 and TRBJ2-7): DGGITQSPKYLFRKEGQNVTLSCEQNLNHDAMYWYRQDPGQGLRLIYYSQIVNDFQKGDIAEGYSVSREKKESFPLTVTSAQKNPTAFYLCASSMTPRRDYEQYFGPGTRLTVT.

The chain uses TRBV27 and TRBJ2-5; 8 nucleotides agree with TRBD2. Germline V gives CDR1 MNHEY, CDR2 SMNVEV (reference sequence). CDR3 length equals 16 residues. Losses at the gene ends were 5 bases for V and 5 bases for J; bases not matched to a gene: 13. The CDR3 DNA sequence: TGTGCCAGCAGTACCCGGAGAGCGGGGGTGGTGGAGACCCAGTACTTC. Translating it yields CASSTRRAGVVETQYF.

This clone was recorded only once. The chain carries TRBV7-7 and TRBJ1-6; 7 nucleotides align to TRBD1. V lost 5 bases and J lost 10; bases outside the gene matches: 5. Germline V gene lookup returns CDR1 SSHAT and CDR2 FNYEAQ (reference sequence). The CDR3 is 13 amino acids. The CDR3 spells CASSPGGGSPLHF. The CDR3 nucleotides are TGTGCCAGCAGCCCAGGGGGAGGGTCACCCCTCCACTTT.

This rearrangement joins TRBV18 to TRBJ1-4; D remains ambiguous. Between the trimmed V and J ends, which lost 0 bases and 8 bases, there was a span of 10 bases. Germline V gene lookup returns CDR1 KGHSH and CDR2 LQKENI. This CDR3 has 14 amino acids. CDR3 sequence: CASSPPGSFEKLFF. CDR3 nucleotides: TGTGCCAGCTCACCACCAGGTTCGTTCGAAAAACTGTTTTTT.

V gene TRBV9 combines with J gene TRBJ2-6; D is undetermined. Germline CDR1 SGDLS, CDR2 YYNGEE. The CDR3 loop spans 16 amino acids. V gave up 0 bases and J gave up 0 bases, with 7 bases separating them. For the CDR3, the DNA is TGTGCCAGCAGCGTAGAAAGGAGCTCTGGGGCCAACGTCCTGACTTTC. Its protein product is CASSVERSSGANVLTF.

CDR3 DNA: TGCGCCAGCAGTTATACAGGGGCCTTTGGGGAAAAACTGTTTTTT. Amino acids: CASSYTGAFGEKLFF. V gene TRBV5-1 combines with J gene TRBJ1-4; 7 nucleotides match TRBD1. The CDR3 runs to 15 residues. Germline V gives CDR1 SGHRS, CDR2 YFSETQ. J gave up 8 bases and V 5 bases, and 12 bases lay outside the gene matches. The full variable domain, rest sourced from reference TRBV5-1 and TRBJ1-4, is KAGVTQTPRYLIKTRGQQVTLSCSPISGHRSVSWYQQTPGQGLQFLFEYFSETQRNKGNFPGRFSGRQFSNSRSEMNVSTLELGDSALYLCASSYTGAFGEKLFFGSGTQLSVL.

The chain recombines TRBV5-1 with TRBJ1-1; D is unresolved. The germline V gene has CDR1 SGHRS and CDR2 YFSETQ. CDR3 size: 14 residues. The germline V and J ends were trimmed by 1 base and 1 base, with 8 bases remaining between them. The CDR3 DNA follows: TGCGCCAGCAGCTTGTGGGGTACGAACACTGAAGCTTTCTTT. It yields the protein CASSLWGTNTEAFF.